This TCR beta chain was recovered during a study of T cells expressing NK-cell markers. This CDR3 region has 16 residues. Germline lookup yields CDR1 SGHRS and CDR2 YFSETQ. Production of TCR beta cDNA relied on 5'RACE template switching with UMIs. TCRdb processed the 5' RACE reads again and assigns one entry to each CDR3 protein, with no DNA. The specimen's table records about 140,000 distinct CDR3 sequences. The rearrangement uses TRBV5-1 and TRBJ2-1; with no DNA, the TCRdb D assignment of TRBD1 cannot be verified. This receptor was obtained from a man aged 18 to 35 in good health. The sample comprised blood T cells: a sorted CD56 or NKG2C T cell subset, CD4+ or CD8+ T cells, or bulk PBMC T cells (not recorded which). Here the CDR3 reads CASSLGPQGSYNEQFF.